This TCR beta chain was sequenced for a study of response to subunit inactivated influenza vaccine. Study findings and constraints: A suggestion made by the authors is that each seasonal influenza vaccination recruits few new T cells.

From the RT-PCR reads, TCRdb called clonotypes with MiXCR, one entry per CDR3 protein. The sample holds more than 600,000 distinct CDR3 sequences, less than 20% seen once. In its sample, this clonotype was seen a few times. Its antigen is not identified. The sample in question was PBMCs from blood, obtained 4 to 6 days after vaccination. The origin of this receptor is a man between 45 and 60 years old who received an inactivated influenza vaccine.

The CDR3 region has the DNA TGCAGCGTTGGACACTCCTACGAGCAGTACTTC. This encodes CSVGHSYEQYF. This chain connects TRBV29-1 to TRBJ2-7; D remains unclear. Germline CDR1 reads SQVTM; CDR2 reads ANQGSEA. This CDR3 spans 11 amino acids. V dropped 4 bases and J dropped 0 bases, with 4 bases sitting between them.